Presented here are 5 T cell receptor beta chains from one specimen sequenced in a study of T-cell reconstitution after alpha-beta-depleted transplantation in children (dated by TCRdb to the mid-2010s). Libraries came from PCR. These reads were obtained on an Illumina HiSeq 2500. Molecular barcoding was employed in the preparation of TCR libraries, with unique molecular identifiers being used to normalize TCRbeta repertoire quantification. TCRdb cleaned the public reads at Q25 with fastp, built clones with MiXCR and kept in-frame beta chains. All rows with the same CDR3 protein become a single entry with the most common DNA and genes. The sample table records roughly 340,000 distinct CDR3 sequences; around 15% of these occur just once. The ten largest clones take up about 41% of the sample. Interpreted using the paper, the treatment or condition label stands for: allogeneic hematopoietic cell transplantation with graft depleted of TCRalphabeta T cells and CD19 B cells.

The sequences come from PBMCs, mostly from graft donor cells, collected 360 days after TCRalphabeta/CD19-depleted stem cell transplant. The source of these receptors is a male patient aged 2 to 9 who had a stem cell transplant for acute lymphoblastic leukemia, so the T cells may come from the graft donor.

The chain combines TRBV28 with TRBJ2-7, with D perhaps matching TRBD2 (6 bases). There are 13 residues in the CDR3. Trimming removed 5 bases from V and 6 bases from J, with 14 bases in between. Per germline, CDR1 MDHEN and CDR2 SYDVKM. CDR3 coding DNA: TGTGCCAGCAGTGAAGGCGGGGTCGGCGAGCAGTACTTC. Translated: CASSEGGVGEQYF.

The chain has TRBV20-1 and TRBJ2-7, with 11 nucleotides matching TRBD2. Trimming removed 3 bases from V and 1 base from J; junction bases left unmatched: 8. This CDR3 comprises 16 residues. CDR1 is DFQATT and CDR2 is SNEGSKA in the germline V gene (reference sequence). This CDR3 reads CSASQRRLAGSYEQYF. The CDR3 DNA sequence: TGCAGTGCTAGCCAGCGTAGACTAGCGGGGTCCTACGAGCAGTACTTC.

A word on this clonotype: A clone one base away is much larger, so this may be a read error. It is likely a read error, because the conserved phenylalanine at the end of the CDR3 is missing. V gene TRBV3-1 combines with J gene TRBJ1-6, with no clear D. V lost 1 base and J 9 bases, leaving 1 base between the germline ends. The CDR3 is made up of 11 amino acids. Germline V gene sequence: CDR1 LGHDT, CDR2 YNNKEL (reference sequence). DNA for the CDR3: TGTGCCAGCAGCCAAGGTTCACCCCTCCACTCT. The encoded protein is CASSQGSPLHS.

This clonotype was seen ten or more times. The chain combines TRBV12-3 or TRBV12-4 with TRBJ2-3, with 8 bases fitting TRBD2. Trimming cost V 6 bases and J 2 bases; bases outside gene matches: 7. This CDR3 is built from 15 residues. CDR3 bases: TGTGCCAGCAGCCGCGCGGGGGGACACACAGATACGCAGTATTTT. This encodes CASSRAGGHTDTQYF.

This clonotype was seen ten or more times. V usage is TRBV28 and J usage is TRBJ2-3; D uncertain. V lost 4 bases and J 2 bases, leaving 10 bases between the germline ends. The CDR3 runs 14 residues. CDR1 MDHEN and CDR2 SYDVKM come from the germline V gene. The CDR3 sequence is CASSSLWSTDTQYF. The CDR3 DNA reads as TGTGCCAGCAGTTCTTTATGGTCCACAGATACGCAGTATTTT.